This note documents a single TCR beta chain sequence. Its specific antigen is unknown. No much larger clone exists at a distance of one base, and base qualities are not known. CDR3 length: 12 amino acids, cysteine to phenylalanine. The CDR3 DNA has 36 bases and is translated from base 1. Trimming costs V 6 bases and J 5 bases, and their ends lie 8 bases apart. CDR1 and CDR2, per the germline V gene, are KGHSH and LQKENI. The sequencing machine was an Illumina NovaSeq 6000. cDNA libraries for TCRalpha and TCRbeta were prepared by 5'RACE using constant-segment primers, with sample barcodes and unique molecular identifiers added. Trizol reagent was used to extract RNA from every sample. Library amplification was performed in two PCR steps, and a second sample barcode and Illumina TruSeq adapters were introduced in the second step. Sequencing of the libraries was done on an Illumina NovaSeq, producing 2 x 150 bp paired-end reads. The published analysis was carried out like this. With migec v1.2.7, reads were demultiplexed and then collapsed into UMI-guided consensus sequences. With mixcr v2.1.11, UMI consensuses were aligned to TRA and TRB V and J templates and assembled into clonotypes. Clonotypes were classified as expanded or contracted when called significant by both edgeR and NoisET, with noise models trained on biological replicates. edgeR calls used a false discovery rate-adjusted p below 0.01 and a log2 fold-change threshold of 1. As an exploratory analysis of dynamics, PCA with hierarchical clustering was applied to max-normalized trajectories of the 1000 most abundant clonotypes. Each responding clone was given a CD4 or CD8 phenotype based on the CD4+ and CD8+ repertoires, which had been sequenced separately. TCRdb's own reprocessing of the public reads used fastp at Q25 and MiXCR and kept productive beta chains. Under each unique CDR3 protein, matching rows form one entry showing the most common genes and DNA. The V and J calls and clone size are TCRdb's, not the authors'. The sample yields almost 550,000 distinct CDR3 sequences; about a fifth were counted once. The top ten constitute about an eighth of the sample.

This entry is derived from a study of T-cell memory formation after mild COVID-19 (dated by TCRdb to the early 2020s). At the level of the whole study: TCR sequence clusters from the two donors were largely donor specific. The cohort was made up of two young adult volunteers, one female and one male, who were previously healthy. In a couple of donors, T-cell clones that expanded and contracted after mild COVID-19 were followed by sequencing TCRalpha and TCRbeta repertoires longitudinally.

Ficoll-Paque density gradient centrifugation was used to isolate PBMCs. Broad study findings and their caveats: SARS-CoV-2 specificity was not confirmed for the second-wave clones peaking on day 37. Some responding clones were detected in pre-infection memory, which suggested that pre-existing cross-reactive memory T cells had joined the SARS-CoV-2 response. Contracting CD4+ clones were found mainly in CM and EM memory subsets, while CD8+ clones were enriched in EMRA. Clones that contracted from day 15 to 85 showed balanced CD4/CD8 phenotypes, whereas a second wave of clones that expanded from day 15 to 37 leaned towards CD4+. The study covered only a couple of mild cases, and larger cohorts including severe cases with pre-infection samples were considered necessary.

The sequence links TRBV18 to TRBJ1-5; the D gene cannot be named for sure. The receptor was isolated from an adult woman who had mild COVID-19 (a few samples of this study predate the infection). The sample titles of this study are shuffled in the database, so cell type and time point are left out; the donor was told from shared clones. The specimen sequenced was PBMCs or a T cell subset sorted from them (not recorded which). In nucleotide form, the sequence is TGTGCCAGCTCCCGCCTAGATCAGCCCCAGCATTTT. This is translated as CASSRLDQPQHF.